This T cell receptor beta chain is from a study of T cell clonotyping in hematopoietic cell transplantation. Study-level points and caveats: Pathologically expanded recipient clonotypes increased progressively from day 30 to day 180 as diversity fell. Graft donor and pretransplant recipient Inverse Simpson Index values predicted broader posttransplant TCR diversity. No sorting was done, leaving CD4 and CD8 contributions mixed. At the given depth, recipient repertoires were over 95% de novo clonotypes.

Regarding this clone: Its antigen is unidentified.

Libraries were prepared by immunoSEQ multiplex PCR; TCRdb keeps only in-frame clonotypes and omits some of them. The data contain about 36,000 clones, over 75% of them seen just once; the ten biggest clones take up over 1.5%. The V gene's germline CDR1 is MNHEY and CDR2 SVGAGI. The CDR3 length is 16 residues. Trimming stripped 0 bases from V and 7 bases from J, with 18 bases between. Source material: peripheral blood mononuclear cells. This sequence joins TRBV6-5 and TRBJ1-1; no firm D call. The TCR was taken from a woman in her 40s in good health. Some clones in this sample may be carry-over from other donors' samples. CDR3 loop: CASSYSRAVTADEAFF. CDR3 coding DNA: TGTGCCAGCAGTTACTCGAGAGCTGTGACGGCCGATGAAGCTTTCTTT.